This TCR beta chain was observed in a study of blood T cell repertoires in COVID-19. The data were produced by immunoSEQ multiplex PCR, yet TCRdb's version contains in-frame clones alone and is incomplete. The repertoire holds under 30,000 clones, with 86% as singletons. V was clipped by 3 bases and J by 5 bases; unmatched bases: 9. The CDR3 runs to 16 residues. Germline V lookup: CDR1 SNHLY, CDR2 FYNNEI. Sequencing input: peripheral blood. The receptor was isolated from a human donor with active COVID-19. The donor label of this sample is uncertain. The genes are TRBV2 and TRBJ2-7; 11 bases line up with TRBD2. The CDR3 reads CASSDLVAGGQNEQYF. DNA for the CDR3: TGTGCCAGCAGTGACTTGGTAGCGGGGGGGCAGAACGAGCAGTACTTC.